These T cell receptor beta chains were read from a single sample in a study of cytomegalovirus exposure and HLA in healthy donors. TCRdb's table, derived via immunoSEQ multiplex PCR, lists solely in-frame clones and lacks some. The sample shows about 110,000 clones, 75% of them seen only once. What was sequenced was PBMCs. These receptors all come from a man aged 40-49 years in good health and CMV-seronegative. Each CDR3 is given with its conserved first and last residue. Each record gives: V gene, D gene, CDR3 length, J gene, clone size, CDR3 DNA, CDR3 protein. D genes are given only for firm matches. Size tells how often a clone was seen (once, few, many) or the class of an expanded clone, and some rows leave it out.

TRBV19,-,17,TRBJ2-3,-,TGTGCCAGTAGTACCTCTTTGGTAGCCCTTTCCACAGATACGCAGTATTTT,CASSTSLVALSTDTQYF
TRBV18,-,14,TRBJ2-5,-,TGTGCCAGCTCACCAACAGCTAACCAAGAGACCCAGTACTTC,CASSPTANQETQYF
TRBV5-4,TRBD2,15,TRBJ2-1,-,TGTGCCAGCAGCTTGAGCGGGGGGGCCCTCAATGAGCAGTTCTTC,CASSLSGGALNEQFF
TRBV5-6,-,13,TRBJ2-1,-,TGTGCCAGCAGCCTCCCCCACGGCGGGGAGCAGTTCTTC,CASSLPHGGEQFF
TRBV5-4,TRBD1,15,TRBJ2-1,-,TGTGCCAGCAGCAAGGACAGGGGTGCCTACAATGAGCAGTTCTTC,CASSKDRGAYNEQFF
TRBV29-1,-,13,TRBJ1-1,-,TGCAGCGTTGTCTCGCTCGGGGACACTGAAGCTTTCTTT,CSVVSLGDTEAFF
TRBV5-1,TRBD2,17,TRBJ2-3,-,TGCGCCAGCAGCTTATTTCGGGGCGGGGGGGACACAGATACGCAGTATTTT,CASSLFRGGGDTDTQYF
TRBV7-2,-,14,TRBJ2-2,once,TGTGCCAGCAGCAGAGACACGAACACCGGGGAGCTGTTTTTT,CASSRDTNTGELFF
TRBV6-1,-,13,TRBJ1-4,once,TGTGCCAGCAACTACGACAGAACAGAAAAACTGTTTTTT,CASNYDRTEKLFF
TRBV7-2,TRBD2,15,TRBJ2-1,-,TGTGCCAGCACCCAGGCCGGGGGGGGACTACATGAGCAGTTCTTC,CASTQAGGGLHEQFF
TRBV18,-,13,TRBJ1-1,-,TGTGCCAGCGGTGCGGCAGCGAACACTGAAGCTTTCTTT,CASGAAANTEAFF
TRBV4-1,-,19,TRBJ2-1,-,TGCGCCAGCAGCCGCTCGGCTGGGGCGGGGGCCGTTTCCTACAATGAGCAGTTCTTC,CASSRSAGAGAVSYNEQFF
TRBV7-8,TRBD2,17,TRBJ2-2,-,TGTGCCAGCAGCTTAGAACTAGCGGGGACCTGGGGGGGGGAGCTGTTTTTT,CASSLELAGTWGGELFF
TRBV4-1,-,18,TRBJ2-7,-,TGCGCCAGCAGCCAACCCCATTTGTCGCGGGGGCCTCCCTACGAGCAGTACTTC,CASSQPHLSRGPPYEQYF
TRBV14,-,14,TRBJ2-5,-,TGTGCCAGCAGCCAAGATGGCGTAAGGGGGACCCAGTACTTC,CASSQDGVRGTQYF
TRBV18,TRBD1,14,TRBJ1-1,few,TGTGCCAGCTCGAGTGACAGGGCCAGCACTGAAGCTTTCTTT,CASSSDRASTEAFF
TRBV19,-,14,TRBJ1-3,once,TGTGCCAGTAGAGACAGAGAACCTGGAAACACCATATATTTT,CASRDREPGNTIYF
TRBV5-1,TRBD2,14,TRBJ2-1,-,TGCGCCAGCAGCCCCCTAGCGGGGGACAATGAGCAGTTCTTC,CASSPLAGDNEQFF
TRBV10-3,-,12,TRBJ1-1,-,TGTGCCATCAGTGATCGGGGCACTGAAGCTTTCTTT,CAISDRGTEAFF
TRBV5-5,-,14,TRBJ1-1,-,TGTGCCAGCAGCTTGACGGGGGGGAACACTGAAGCTTTCTTT,CASSLTGGNTEAFF
TRBV5-4,-,14,TRBJ1-4,few,TGTGCCAGCAGCTTCGCGGGTACTAATGAAAAACTGTTTTTT,CASSFAGTNEKLFF
TRBV2,TRBD2,12,TRBJ2-5,-,TGTGCCAGCCAAAGGGAGGGAGAGACCCAGTACTTC,CASQREGETQYF
TRBV6-1,-,14,TRBJ2-2,-,TGTGCCAGCAGGCCCACAGGTTACACCGGGGAGCTGTTTTTT,CASRPTGYTGELFF
TRBV27,TRBD2,14,TRBJ2-7,once,TGTGCCAGCTCCGTAGCGGGGGTCTCCTACGAGCAGTACTTC,CASSVAGVSYEQYF
TRBV25-1,-,18,TRBJ2-7,-,TGTGCCAGCAGTGAATCTTTAGGCGGCGGGACGGAATCCTACGAGCAGTACTTC,CASSESLGGGTESYEQYF
TRBV7-3,TRBD2,15,TRBJ2-1,-,TGTGCCAGCGCCCTTGGGGGGGGCTCCTACAATGAGCAGTTCTTC,CASALGGGSYNEQFF
TRBV21-1,-,15,TRBJ1-1,-,TGTGCCAGCAGCAATTGGATAAGGAAGAGGACTGAAGCTTTCTTT,CASSNWIRKRTEAFF
TRBV7-2,-,13,TRBJ1-5,-,TGTGCCAGCAGCCCGGGTTCAAATCAGCCCCAGCATTTT,CASSPGSNQPQHF
TRBV7-6,TRBD1,17,TRBJ2-2,once,TGTGCCAGCAGCCTTCTCGGGACAGCCGCGAACACCGGGGAGCTGTTTTTT,CASSLLGTAANTGELFF
TRBV29-1,TRBD1,13,TRBJ1-4,-,TGCAGCGTCGGACAGGGGCAAGATGAAAAACTGTTTTTT,CSVGQGQDEKLFF
TRBV10-3,TRBD1,14,TRBJ1-6,few,TGTGCCATCAGCGCGGGACAGGGCAGTTCACCCCTCCACTTT,CAISAGQGSSPLHF
TRBV27,-,16,TRBJ2-1,-,TGTGCCAGCAGGCTCCAGACAGGAAATCGCTACAATGAGCAGTTCTTC,CASRLQTGNRYNEQFF
TRBV5-1,TRBD1,14,TRBJ1-4,-,TGCGCCAGCAGCTTAAAGGGGGCGGGGGAAAAACTGTTTTTT,CASSLKGAGEKLFF
TRBV6-5,-,15,TRBJ1-5,-,TGTGCCAGCAGCCTTCAGGGGCACAGCAATCAGCCCCAGCATTTT,CASSLQGHSNQPQHF
TRBV15,TRBD1,14,TRBJ1-5,few,TGTGCCACCAGTCCGGACAGGGGCTATCAGCCCCAGCATTTT,CATSPDRGYQPQHF
TRBV10-3,-,14,TRBJ1-1,-,TGTGCCATCAGTCCCGGACAGATGAACACTGAAGCTTTCTTT,CAISPGQMNTEAFF
TRBV7-2,TRBD1,13,TRBJ1-2,-,TGTGCCAGCAGCCCTACAGGGGACTATGGCTACACCTTC,CASSPTGDYGYTF
TRBV18,-,15,TRBJ1-2,once,TGTGCCAGCTCACCACCAGGACAGCAAAACTATGGCTACACCTTC,CASSPPGQQNYGYTF
TRBV9,TRBD2,16,TRBJ2-1,-,TGTGCCAGCAGCGTAGTGTCGAGCGGGGGGGCCAAAGAGCAGTTCTTC,CASSVVSSGGAKEQFF
TRBV5-1,-,14,TRBJ1-3,-,TGCGCCAGCAGCTCTGACAGCTCTGGAAACACCATATATTTT,CASSSDSSGNTIYF
TRBV5-1,TRBD1,14,TRBJ1-2,few,TGCGCCAGCAGCTTGGCACAGGGGGGGTATGGCTACACCTTC,CASSLAQGGYGYTF
TRBV6-1,TRBD1,15,TRBJ1-1,-,TGTGCCAGCAGTGACCGATCTATAGGGGGCACAGAAGCTTTCTTT,CASSDRSIGGTEAFF
TRBV2,-,13,TRBJ2-1,-,TGTGCCGGAGGTTCAGGGGTCTGGGGCGAGCAGTTCTTC,CAGGSGVWGEQFF
TRBV7-6,-,13,TRBJ1-1,-,TGTGCCAGCAGCTCGAGTCCTATTGATGAAGCTTTCTTT,CASSSSPIDEAFF